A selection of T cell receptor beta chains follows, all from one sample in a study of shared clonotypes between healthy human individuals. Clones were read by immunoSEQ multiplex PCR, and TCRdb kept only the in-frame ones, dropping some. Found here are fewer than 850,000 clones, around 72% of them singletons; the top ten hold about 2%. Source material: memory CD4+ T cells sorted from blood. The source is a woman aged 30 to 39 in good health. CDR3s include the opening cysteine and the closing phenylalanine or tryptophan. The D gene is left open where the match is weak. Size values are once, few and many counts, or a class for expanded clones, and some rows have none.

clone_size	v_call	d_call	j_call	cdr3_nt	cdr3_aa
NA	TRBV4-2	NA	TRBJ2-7	TGTGCCAGCAGCCAAGGATCAGTGCGAAGGAGCTCCTACGAGCAGTACTTC	CASSQGSVRRSSYEQYF
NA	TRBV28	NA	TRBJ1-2	TGTGCCAGCAGTTCCCCCCCCGAGGGCAGGGGCTATGGCTACACCTTC	CASSSPPEGRGYGYTF
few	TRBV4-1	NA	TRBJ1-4	TGCGCCAGCAGCCAGTTCGAGGGGCCAACTAATGAAAAACTGTTTTTT	CASSQFEGPTNEKLFF
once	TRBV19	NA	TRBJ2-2	TGTGCCAGTAGTATTGAACTAGCTTCGAACACCGGGGAGCTGTTTTTT	CASSIELASNTGELFF
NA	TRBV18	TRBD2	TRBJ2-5	TGTGCCAGCTCACGAAGCGGGATCATCCAAGAGACCCAGTACTTC	CASSRSGIIQETQYF
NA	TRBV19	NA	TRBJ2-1	TGTGCCAGTAGGACGCCGGGACTCTACAATGAGCAGTTCTTC	CASRTPGLYNEQFF
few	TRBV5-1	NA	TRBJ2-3	TGCGCCAGCAGCTTAGCAGGAAGCACAGATACGCAGTATTTT	CASSLAGSTDTQYF
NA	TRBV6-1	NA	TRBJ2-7	TGTGCCAGCAGGAAAGACAGGTATTACGAGCAGTACTTC	CASRKDRYYEQYF
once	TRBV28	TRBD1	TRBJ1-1	TGTGCCAGCAGTCAATTCTTGACAGGGGGCCGAACTGAAGCTTTCTTT	CASSQFLTGGRTEAFF
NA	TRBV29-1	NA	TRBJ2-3	TGCAGCGTTGAAGATCTTGGGTTCGTCACAGATACGCAGTATTTT	CSVEDLGFVTDTQYF
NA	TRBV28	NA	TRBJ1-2	TGTGCCAGCAGTATCGCTCAGTTTAACTATGGCTACACCTTC	CASSIAQFNYGYTF
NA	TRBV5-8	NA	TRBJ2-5	TGTGCCAGCAGCGCCGGGAGTACGGGGGAGACCCAGTACTTC	CASSAGSTGETQYF
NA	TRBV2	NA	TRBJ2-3	TGTGCCAGCAGTGAAGCGAGGGCGGCTAGCACAGATACGCAGTATTTT	CASSEARAASTDTQYF
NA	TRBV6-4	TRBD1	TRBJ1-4	TGTGCCAGTTTAGCGACAGGGCAAAACGAAAAACTGTTTTTT	CASLATGQNEKLFF
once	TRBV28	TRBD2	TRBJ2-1	TGTGCCAGCAGTCAGACTAGCGGGAGACGTTACAATGAGCAGTTCTTC	CASSQTSGRRYNEQFF
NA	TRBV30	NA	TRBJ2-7	TGTGCCTGGCGGGACAAGGACTACGAGCAGTACTTC	CAWRDKDYEQYF
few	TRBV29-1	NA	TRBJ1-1	TGCAGCACCCAGGGGAACACTGAAGCTTTCTTT	CSTQGNTEAFF
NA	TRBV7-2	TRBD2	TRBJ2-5	TGTGCCAGCAGCTCCTGGGGTAGCGGGAGGGAAAGGGGGGAGACCCAGTACTTC	CASSSWGSGRERGETQYF
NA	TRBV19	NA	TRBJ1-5	TGTGCCAGTAGCAGCACACGAGTCAATCAGCCCCAGCATTTT	CASSSTRVNQPQHF
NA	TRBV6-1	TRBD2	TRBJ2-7	TGTGCCAGCAGTGAATTGGCTAGCGGGTCTCCCTACGAGCAGTACTTC	CASSELASGSPYEQYF